This TCR beta chain was captured in a study of CD8+ T cells in alopecia areata. Regarding the study as a whole: Lesional scalp exceeded normal scalp in clonality, especially in alopecia totalis/universalis.

The germline V gene encodes CDR1 SGHAT and CDR2 FQNNGV. V gave up 3 bases and J gave up 4 bases; unmatched junction bases: 6. The CDR3 totals 15 residues. RNA, once extracted, was reverse transcribed into cDNA for use as the sequencing template. This table comes from immunoSEQ multiplex PCR, and its TCRdb copy is limited to in-frame clones, with some not included. This table holds around 110,000 clones, around three fifths found once. About this clone: Antigen specificity is unknown.

Treatment reported: oral pan-JAK inhibitor, 5-10 mg twice daily. Sequencing used CD8+ T cells sorted from blood, obtained at week 24, from a patient treated with tofacitinib. The origin of this receptor is a human donor with alopecia areata. The rearrangement joins TRBV11-2 to TRBJ2-7; 10 bases match TRBD1. CDR3 DNA: TGTGCCAGCAGCTTCGGGACAGGGGTAAAGTACGAGCAGTACTTC. Protein: CASSFGTGVKYEQYF.